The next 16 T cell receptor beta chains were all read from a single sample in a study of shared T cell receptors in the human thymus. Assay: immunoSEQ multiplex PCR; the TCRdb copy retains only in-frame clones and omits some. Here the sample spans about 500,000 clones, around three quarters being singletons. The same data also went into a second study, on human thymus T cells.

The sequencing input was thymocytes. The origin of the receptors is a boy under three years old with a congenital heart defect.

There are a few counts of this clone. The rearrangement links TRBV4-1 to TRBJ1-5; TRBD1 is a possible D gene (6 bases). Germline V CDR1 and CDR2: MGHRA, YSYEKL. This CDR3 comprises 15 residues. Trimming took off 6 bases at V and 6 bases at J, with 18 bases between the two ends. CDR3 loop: CASRQGPGTTQPQHF. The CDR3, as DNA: TGCGCCAGCAGACAGGGTCCAGGGACGACTCAGCCCCAGCATTTT.

CDR3 loop: CASSQGIGDTGAYEQYF. The CDR3 DNA reads as TGCGCCAGCAGCCAAGGCATAGGGGATACAGGGGCCTACGAGCAGTACTTC. The chain couples TRBV4-3 to TRBJ2-7; 7 bases align to TRBD1. Per germline, CDR1 LGHNA and CDR2 YSLEER. This CDR3 has 17 amino acids. V shed 1 base and J 2 bases; nucleotides not matched to a gene: 11.

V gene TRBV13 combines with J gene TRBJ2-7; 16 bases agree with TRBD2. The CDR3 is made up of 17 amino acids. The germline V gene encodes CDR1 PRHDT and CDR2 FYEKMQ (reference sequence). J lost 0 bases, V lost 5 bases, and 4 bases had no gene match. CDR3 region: CASSRGLAGGASYEQYF. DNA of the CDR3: TGTGCCAGCAGCCGGGGACTAGCGGGAGGGGCCTCCTACGAGCAGTACTTC.

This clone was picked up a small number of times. CDR3 sequence (DNA): TGTGCCAGCAGCCGCCCTGGCGGTCTCTCTGGGGCCAACGTCCTGACTTTC. Translation gives CASSRPGGLSGANVLTF. The rearrangement uses TRBV5-6 and TRBJ2-6; D is uncertain. CDR1 is SGHDT and CDR2 is YYEEEE in the germline V gene. CDR3 length equals 17 residues. Trimming took off 4 bases at V and 0 bases at J, with 14 bases between the two ends. Together with reference TRBV5-6 and TRBJ2-6, the CDR3 gives the full variable domain: DAGVTQSPTHLIKTRGQQVTLRCSPKSGHDTVSWYQQALGQGPQFIFQYYEEEERQRGNFPDRFSGHQFPNYSSELNVNALLLGDSALYLCASSRPGGLSGANVLTFGAGSRLTVL.

CDR3: CASSSGQGPTGELFF. The CDR3 DNA sequence: TGCGCCAGCAGCTCTGGACAGGGCCCCACCGGGGAGCTGTTTTTT. The rearrangement uses TRBV5-1 and TRBJ2-2; 8 bases line up with TRBD1. Trimming removed 3 bases from V and 4 bases from J; junction bases left unmatched: 5. CDR1 is SGHRS and CDR2 is YFSETQ in the germline V gene. CDR3 length: 15 amino acids. The full variable domain, in which reference TRBV5-1 and TRBJ2-2 provide the parts outside the CDR3, is KAGVTQTPRYLIKTRGQQVTLSCSPISGHRSVSWYQQTPGQGLQFLFEYFSETQRNKGNFPGRFSGRQFSNSRSEMNVSTLELGDSALYLCASSSGQGPTGELFFGEGSRLTVL.

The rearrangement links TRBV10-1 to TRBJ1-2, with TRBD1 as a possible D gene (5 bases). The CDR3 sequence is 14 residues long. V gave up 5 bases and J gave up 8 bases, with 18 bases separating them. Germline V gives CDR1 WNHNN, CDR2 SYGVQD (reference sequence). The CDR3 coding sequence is TGCGCCAGCAGTCGGGGACTCACCCGAGGCGGCTACACCTTC. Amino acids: CASSRGLTRGGYTF.

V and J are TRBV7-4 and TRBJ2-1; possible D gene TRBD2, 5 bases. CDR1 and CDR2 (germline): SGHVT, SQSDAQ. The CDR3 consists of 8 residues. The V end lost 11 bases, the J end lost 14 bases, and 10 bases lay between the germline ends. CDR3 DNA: TGTGCCCCAAACGGGGAGTTCTTC. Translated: CAPNGEFF.

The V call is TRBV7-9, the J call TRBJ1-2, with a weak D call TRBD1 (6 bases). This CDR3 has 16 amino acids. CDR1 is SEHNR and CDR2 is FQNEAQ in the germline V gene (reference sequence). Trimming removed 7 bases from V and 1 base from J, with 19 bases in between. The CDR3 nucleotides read TGTGCCAGCACCATCCCTCCCCCGGACAGTAACTATGGCTACACCTTC. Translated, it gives CASTIPPPDSNYGYTF.

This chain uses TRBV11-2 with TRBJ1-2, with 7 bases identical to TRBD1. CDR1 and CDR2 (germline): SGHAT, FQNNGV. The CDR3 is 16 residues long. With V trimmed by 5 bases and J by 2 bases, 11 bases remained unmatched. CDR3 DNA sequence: TGTGCCAGCAGCCTTGCCTCTTGGGACAGCAACTATGGCTACACCTTC. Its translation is CASSLASWDSNYGYTF.

The CDR3 is CASSQDPGQGSGNQPQHF. The CDR3 DNA reads TGCGCCAGCAGCCAAGATCCCGGACAGGGTAGCGGCAATCAGCCCCAGCATTTT. The chain links TRBV4-1 to TRBJ1-5; TRBD1 agrees at 8 bases. This CDR3 comprises 18 residues. J lost 2 bases, V lost 0 bases, and 9 bases had no gene match. CDR1 and CDR2 (germline): MGHRA, YSYEKL.

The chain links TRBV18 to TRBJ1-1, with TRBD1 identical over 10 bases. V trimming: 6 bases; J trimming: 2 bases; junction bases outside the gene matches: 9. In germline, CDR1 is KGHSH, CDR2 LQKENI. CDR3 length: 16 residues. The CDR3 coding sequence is TGTGCCAGCTCGGGGGCCGACAGGGGGCGTAACACTGAAGCTTTCTTT. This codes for CASSGADRGRNTEAFF.

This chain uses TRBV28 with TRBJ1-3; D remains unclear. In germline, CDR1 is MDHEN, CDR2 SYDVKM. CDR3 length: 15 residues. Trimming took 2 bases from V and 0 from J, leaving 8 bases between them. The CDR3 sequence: CASSLKRNSGNTIYF. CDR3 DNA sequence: TGTGCCAGCAGTTTAAAGCGGAACTCTGGAAACACCATATATTTT.

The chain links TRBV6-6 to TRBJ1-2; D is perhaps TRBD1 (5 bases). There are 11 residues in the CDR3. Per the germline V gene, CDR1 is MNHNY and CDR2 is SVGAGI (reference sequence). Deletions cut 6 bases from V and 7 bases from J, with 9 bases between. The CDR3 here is CASSWRGGYTF. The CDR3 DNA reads TGTGCCAGCAGCTGGAGGGGTGGCTACACCTTC.

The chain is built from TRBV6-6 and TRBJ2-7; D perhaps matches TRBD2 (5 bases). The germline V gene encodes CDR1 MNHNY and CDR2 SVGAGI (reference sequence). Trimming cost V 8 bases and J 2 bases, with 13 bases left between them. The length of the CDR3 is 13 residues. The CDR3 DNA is TGTGCCAGCCGCGCGAGGGTTCCCTACGAGCAGTACTTC. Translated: CASRARVPYEQYF.

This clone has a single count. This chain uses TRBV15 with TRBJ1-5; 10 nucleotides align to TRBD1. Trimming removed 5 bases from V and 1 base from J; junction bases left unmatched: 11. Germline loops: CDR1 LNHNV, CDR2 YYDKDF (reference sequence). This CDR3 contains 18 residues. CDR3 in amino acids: CATSERTGGTVSNQPQHF. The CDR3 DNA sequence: TGTGCCACCAGCGAACGGACAGGGGGGACCGTGAGCAATCAGCCCCAGCATTTT.

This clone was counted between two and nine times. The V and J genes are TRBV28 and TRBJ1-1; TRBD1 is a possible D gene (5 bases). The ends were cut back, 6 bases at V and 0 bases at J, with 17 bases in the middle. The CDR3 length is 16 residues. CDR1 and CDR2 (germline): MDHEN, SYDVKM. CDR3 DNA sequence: TGTGCCAGCAGCCCCCCCAGGGCTATTCTGAACACTGAAGCTTTCTTT. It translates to CASSPPRAILNTEAFF. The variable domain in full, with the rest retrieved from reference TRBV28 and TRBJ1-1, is DVKVTQSSRYLVKRTGEKVFLECVQDMDHENMFWYRQDPGLGLRLIYFSYDVKMKEKGDIPEGYSVSREKKERFSLILESASTNQTSMYLCASSPPRAILNTEAFFGQGTRLTVV.